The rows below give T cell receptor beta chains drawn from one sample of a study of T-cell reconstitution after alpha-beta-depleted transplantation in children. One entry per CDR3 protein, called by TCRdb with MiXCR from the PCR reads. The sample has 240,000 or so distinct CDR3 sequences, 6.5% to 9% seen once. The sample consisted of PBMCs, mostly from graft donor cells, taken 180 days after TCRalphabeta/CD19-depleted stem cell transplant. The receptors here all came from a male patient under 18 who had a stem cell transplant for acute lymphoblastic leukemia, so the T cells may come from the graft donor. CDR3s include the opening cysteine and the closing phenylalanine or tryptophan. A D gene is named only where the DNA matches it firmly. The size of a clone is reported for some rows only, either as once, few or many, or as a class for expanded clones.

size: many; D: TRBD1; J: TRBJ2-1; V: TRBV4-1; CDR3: CASSYQQGAQAREQFF; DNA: TGCGCCAGCAGCTACCAACAGGGGGCCCAGGCCCGGGAGCAGTTCTTC
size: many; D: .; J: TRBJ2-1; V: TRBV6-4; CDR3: CASSDGRAFSYNEQFF; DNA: TGTGCCAGCAGTGACGGTAGGGCTTTTTCCTACAATGAGCAGTTCTTC
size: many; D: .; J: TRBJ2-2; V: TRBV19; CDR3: CAAGRGPNTGELFF; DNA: TGTGCCGCCGGGCGGGGGCCGAACACCGGGGAGCTGTTTTTT
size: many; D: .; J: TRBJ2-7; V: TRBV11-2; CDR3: CASSFIHEQYF; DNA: TGTGCCAGCAGCTTCATCCACGAGCAGTACTTC
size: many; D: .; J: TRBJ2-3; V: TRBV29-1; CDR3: CALGSRTTDTQYF; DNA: TGCGCCCTGGGGAGTAGGACCACAGATACGCAGTATTTT
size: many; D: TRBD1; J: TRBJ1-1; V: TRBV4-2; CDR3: CASSQGHGPDRGSQEAFF; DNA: TGTGCCAGCAGCCAAGGCCATGGCCCCGACAGGGGCTCGCAAGAAGCTTTCTTT
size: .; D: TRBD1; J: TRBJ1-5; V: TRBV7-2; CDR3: CASSLTGVRNQPQHF; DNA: TGTGCCAGCAGTTTGACAGGGGTAAGGAATCAGCCCCAGCATTTT
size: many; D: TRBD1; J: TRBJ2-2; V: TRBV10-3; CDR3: CAISQGQGGNTGELFF; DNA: TGTGCCATCAGCCAGGGACAGGGAGGGAACACCGGGGAGCTGTTTTTT
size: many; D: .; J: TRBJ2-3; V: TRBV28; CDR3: CASSPPTGIAGTDTQYF; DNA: TGTGCCAGCAGTCCGCCGACAGGGATAGCGGGCACAGATACGCAGTATTTT
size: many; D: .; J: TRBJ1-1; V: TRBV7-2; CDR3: CASSLLLRVLTEAFF; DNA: TGTGCCAGCAGCTTACTTCTTCGGGTTCTTACTGAAGCTTTCTTT
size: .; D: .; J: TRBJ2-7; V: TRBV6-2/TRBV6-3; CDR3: CASSYGRYEQYF; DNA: TGTGCCAGCAGTTACGGGAGATACGAGCAGTACTTC
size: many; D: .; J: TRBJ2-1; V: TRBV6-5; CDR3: CASKLEDQPYNEQFF; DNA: TGTGCCAGCAAACTCGAGGACCAACCGTACAATGAGCAGTTCTTC
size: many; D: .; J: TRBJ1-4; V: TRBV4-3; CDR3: CASSRHGAFNEKLFF; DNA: TGCGCCAGCAGCCGGCATGGGGCATTTAATGAAAAACTGTTTTTT
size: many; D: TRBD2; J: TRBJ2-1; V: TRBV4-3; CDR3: CASSLNPGTVGTIHIF; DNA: TGCGCCAGCAGCCTCAATCCGGGGACGGTTGGGACTATCCATATCTTC
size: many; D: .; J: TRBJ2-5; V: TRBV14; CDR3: CASSRNLPGTQYF; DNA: TGTGCCAGCAGCCGAAACCTCCCGGGGACCCAGTACTTC
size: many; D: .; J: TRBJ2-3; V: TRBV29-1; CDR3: CSVERRRGGSTDTQYF; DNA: TGCAGCGTTGAACGGAGGAGGGGGGGTAGCACAGATACGCAGTATTTT
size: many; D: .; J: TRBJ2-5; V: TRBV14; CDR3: CASSQGARVGETQYF; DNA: TGTGCCAGCAGCCAAGGGGCTCGGGTCGGGGAGACCCAGTACTTC
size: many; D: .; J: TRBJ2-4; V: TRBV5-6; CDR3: CASSFTREGNIQYF; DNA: TGTGCCAGCAGCTTTACCCGGGAAGGAAACATTCAGTACTTC
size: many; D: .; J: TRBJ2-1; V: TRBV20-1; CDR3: CSASGTANYNEQFF; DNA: TGCAGTGCTAGTGGGACTGCCAACTACAATGAGCAGTTCTTC
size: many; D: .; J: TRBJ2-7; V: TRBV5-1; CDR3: CASSFETASGPFIALRKYF; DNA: TGCGCCAGCAGCTTCGAGACAGCCTCCGGACCGTTTATAGCCTTGCGGAAGTACTTC
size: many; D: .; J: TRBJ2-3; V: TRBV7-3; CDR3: CASSRGGSRTDTQYF; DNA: TGTGCCAGCAGCCGAGGGGGAAGTCGCACAGATACGCAGTATTTT
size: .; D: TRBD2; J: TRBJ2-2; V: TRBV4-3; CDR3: CASSRLAGTTNTGELFF; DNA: TGCGCCAGCAGCCGCTTAGCGGGGACCACGAACACCGGGGAGCTGTTTTTT
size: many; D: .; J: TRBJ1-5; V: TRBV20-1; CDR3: CSASGRNQPQHF; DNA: TGCAGTGCATCGGGTAGGAATCAGCCCCAGCATTTT
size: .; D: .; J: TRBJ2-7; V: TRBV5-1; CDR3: CASSPGVGNPYEQYF; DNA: TGCGCCAGCAGCCCCGGGGTGGGTAATCCCTACGAGCAGTACTTC
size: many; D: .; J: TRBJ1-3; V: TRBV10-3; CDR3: CAISESGQRENTIYF; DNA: TGTGCCATCAGTGAGTCCGGACAGCGTGAAAACACCATATATTTT
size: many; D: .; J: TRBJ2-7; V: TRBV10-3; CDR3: CATSRQDLYEQYF; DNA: TGTGCCACCTCTAGACAGGATCTCTACGAGCAGTACTTC
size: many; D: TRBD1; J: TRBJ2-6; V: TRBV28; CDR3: CASSLRGGWASSGANVLTF; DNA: TGTGCCAGCAGTTTGAGAGGGGGCTGGGCCAGCTCTGGGGCCAACGTCCTGACTTTC
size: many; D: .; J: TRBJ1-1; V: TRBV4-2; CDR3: CASRPSSYTEAFF; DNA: TGTGCCAGCAGGCCATCATCATACACTGAAGCTTTCTTT
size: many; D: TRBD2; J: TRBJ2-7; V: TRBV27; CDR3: CASSLGLAGGHEQYF; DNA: TGTGCCAGCAGTCTGGGACTAGCGGGAGGGCACGAGCAGTACTTC
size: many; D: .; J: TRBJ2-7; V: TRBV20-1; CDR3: CSANQYHRGFSRRYEQYF; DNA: TGCAGTGCTAACCAATACCACCGGGGTTTTTCAAGGCGCTACGAGCAGTACTTC
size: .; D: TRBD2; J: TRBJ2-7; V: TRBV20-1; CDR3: CSARGLAGINEQYF; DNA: TGCAGTGCTAGAGGACTAGCGGGAATCAACGAGCAGTACTTC
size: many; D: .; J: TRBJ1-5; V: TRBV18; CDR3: CASSPRGFDQPQHF; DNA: TGTGCCAGCTCACCACGAGGTTTCGATCAGCCCCAGCATTTT
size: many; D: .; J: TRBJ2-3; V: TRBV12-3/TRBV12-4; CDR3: CASSFGGSSTDTQYF; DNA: TGTGCCAGCAGTTTTGGGGGGTCTAGCACAGATACGCAGTATTTT